A selection of T cell receptor beta chains follows, all from one sample in a study of blood T cells in healthy people across ages. MiXCR, run by TCRdb on the 5' RACE reads, gives a single entry per CDR3 protein. Of roughly 1.7 million distinct CDR3 sequences detected, roughly 30% appear once; the ten largest clones hold about 11%. Material for sequencing was blood. The receptors here all came from a woman in her twenties or thirties in good health. Each CDR3 is given without its conserved first and last residue. The D gene is left open where the match is weak.

. TRBV2 11 ASSIGVRETQY
. TRBV11-2 14 ASSLARPGSYNEQF
. TRBV7-2 11 ASSLLRVTEAF
. TRBV5-1 13 ASKGPARSTDTQY
TRBD2 TRBV12-3/TRBV12-4 13 ASSVTSGRVDTQY
. TRBV6-1 12 ASSGLDPNNEQF
. TRBV6-1 12 ASSDHSGYNEQF
. TRBV18 12 ASSPPDYQETQY
. TRBV29-1 11 SVVYLDSYEQY
. TRBV7-9 11 ASSRDKSYGYT
. TRBV3-1 11 ASSQEGTGGYT
. TRBV27 13 ASKPTGRPNQPQH
TRBD2 TRBV5-6 14 ASSLGGLAAHNEQF
. TRBV7-6 14 ASSSRRTSEYTEAF
. TRBV27 13 ASSLLWNSADTQY
. TRBV12-3/TRBV12-4 12 ASSLSRDTDTQY
. TRBV18 12 ASSLTWDSYEQY
. TRBV9 11 ASSAGSLDEQF
. TRBV10-3 12 AISELGADGEQY